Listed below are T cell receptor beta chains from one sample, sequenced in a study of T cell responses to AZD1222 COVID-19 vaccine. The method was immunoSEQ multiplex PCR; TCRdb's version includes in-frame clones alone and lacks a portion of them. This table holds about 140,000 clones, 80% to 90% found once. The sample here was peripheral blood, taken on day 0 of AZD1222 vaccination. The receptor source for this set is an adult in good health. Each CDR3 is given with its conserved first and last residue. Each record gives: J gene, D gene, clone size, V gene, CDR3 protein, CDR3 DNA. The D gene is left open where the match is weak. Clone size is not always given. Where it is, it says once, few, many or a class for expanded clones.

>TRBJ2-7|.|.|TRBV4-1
CASSQDPAGLSYEQYF
TGCGCCAGCAGCCAAGATCCTGCAGGGCTCTCCTACGAGCAGTACTTC
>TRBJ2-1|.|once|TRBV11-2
CASSLGEDEQFF
TGTGCCAGCAGCTTAGGGGAGGATGAGCAGTTCTTC
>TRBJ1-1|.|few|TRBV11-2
CASSLDLSGSSTEAFF
TGTGCCAGCAGCTTAGATCTTTCCGGGTCGAGCACTGAAGCTTTCTTT
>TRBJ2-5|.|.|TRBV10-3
CAISEPEGDRETQYF
TGTGCCATCAGTGAGCCGGAGGGGGATCGGGAGACCCAGTACTTC
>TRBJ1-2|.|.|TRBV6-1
CASSEGGNYGYTF
TGTGCCAGCAGTGAGGGGGGAAACTATGGCTACACCTTC
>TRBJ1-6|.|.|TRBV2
CASTSQGNNSPLHF
TGTGCCAGCACGTCCCAGGGGAATAATTCACCCCTCCACTTT
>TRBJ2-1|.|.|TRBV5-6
CASSRRTSSYNEQFF
TGTGCCAGCAGCCGGAGGACGTCCTCCTACAATGAGCAGTTCTTC
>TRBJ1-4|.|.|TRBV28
CASSSSLSGEKLFF
TGTGCCAGCAGTTCTTCTCTTTCCGGTGAAAAACTGTTTTTT
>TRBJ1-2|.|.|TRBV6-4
CASSDPVGFFVHYGYTF
TGTGCCAGCAGTGACCCGGTGGGGTTCTTTGTTCACTATGGCTACACCTTC
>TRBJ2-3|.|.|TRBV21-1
CASSKVAGITDTQYF
TGTGCCAGCAGCAAGGTAGCGGGAATCACAGATACGCAGTATTTT
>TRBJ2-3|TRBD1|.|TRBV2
CASKKGTGTQPQYF
TGTGCCAGCAAAAAAGGGACAGGGACTCAGCCCCAGTATTTT
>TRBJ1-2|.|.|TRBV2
CASSEPHREPGYTF
TGTGCCAGCAGTGAGCCACACAGAGAACCTGGCTACACCTTC
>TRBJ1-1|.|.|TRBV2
CASSEWGSNTEAFF
TGTGCCAGCAGTGAATGGGGGAGTAACACTGAAGCTTTCTTT
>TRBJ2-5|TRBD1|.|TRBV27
CASKGAGEETQYF
TGTGCCAGCAAGGGGGCAGGTGAAGAGACCCAGTACTTC
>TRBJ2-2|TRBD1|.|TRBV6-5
CASRTTGGSGELFF
TGTGCCAGCAGGACAACAGGGGGCTCCGGGGAGCTGTTTTTT
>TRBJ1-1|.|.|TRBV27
CASREGRNTEAFF
TGTGCCAGCAGGGAAGGAAGGAACACTGAAGCTTTCTTT